The 12 T cell receptor beta chains below were found in one sample sequenced in a study of T cell responses to AZD1222 COVID-19 vaccine. Sequenced by immunoSEQ multiplex PCR; TCRdb stores in-frame clones only, minus some. Among 200,000 or so clones listed, 80% to 95% were seen once. The specimen comprised peripheral blood, sampled 28 days after the second AZD1222 dose. Receptors were obtained from an adult who received the AZD1222 COVID-19 vaccine.

This chain connects TRBV6-2 or TRBV6-3 to TRBJ1-2, with 7 bases identical to TRBD1. Germline CDR1 and CDR2: MNHEY and SVGEGT. Trimming cost V 5 bases and J 8 bases; bases outside gene matches: 11. The CDR3 totals 14 residues. DNA of the CDR3: TGTGCCAGCAGTCCACGAGGAGGGGGCGCCGGCTACACCTTC. This gives the protein CASSPRGGGAGYTF.

The rearrangement links TRBV25-1 to TRBJ2-1, with a tentative D call TRBD1 (6 bases). This CDR3 is 15 amino acids long. Germline CDR1 and CDR2: MGHDK and SYGVNS. The V end was cut by 0 bases, the J end by 8 bases, with 14 bases between. The CDR3 loop reads CASSEYDGRGDEQFF. The CDR3 bases are TGTGCCAGCAGTGAATACGATGGCAGGGGCGATGAGCAGTTCTTC.

The chain links TRBV7-3 to TRBJ2-5; the D gene could be TRBD1 or TRBD2 (6 bases each). This CDR3 region has 14 residues. CDR1 and CDR2 (germline): SGHTA, FQGTGA. V lost 3 bases to trimming and J lost 4 bases, with 12 bases between them. CDR3 amino acids: CASSFQGRIETQYF. The CDR3 DNA reads as TGTGCCAGCAGCTTTCAGGGGAGGATAGAGACCCAGTACTTC.

This chain connects TRBV4-2 to TRBJ2-7; TRBD2 aligns across 9 bases. V lost 2 bases, J lost 6 bases, and 5 bases stayed unmatched. This CDR3 comprises 14 residues. CDR1 and CDR2 from the germline V gene are LGHNA and YNFKEQ. The CDR3 nucleotides are TGTGCCAGCAGCCAATCGGGACTAGCTATCGAGCAGTACTTC. Amino acid sequence: CASSQSGLAIEQYF.

V and J are TRBV28 and TRBJ1-5; no clear D. The germline CDR1 and CDR2 sequences are MDHEN and SYDVKM. The CDR3 is 15 residues long. Trimming shortened V by 1 base and J by 7 bases, and 14 bases separated the two germline ends. CDR3 loop: CASSLSFGDRQPQHF. The DNA of the CDR3 is TGTGCCAGCAGTTTATCGTTCGGGGATCGACAGCCCCAGCATTTT.

The V gene is TRBV6-5, the J gene TRBJ2-6; possible D gene TRBD1, 5 bases. Germline CDR1 and CDR2: MNHEY and SVGAGI. There are 15 residues in the CDR3. The V gene lost 6 bases and the J gene lost 4 bases, with 13 bases spanning the gap. This chain's CDR3 is CASRYDSTGANVLTF. The CDR3 DNA sequence: TGTGCCAGCAGGTACGACAGTACCGGGGCCAACGTCCTGACTTTC.

The J gene is TRBJ2-1, the V gene TRBV28; no clear D gene. V dropped 7 bases and J dropped 4 bases, with 5 bases sitting between them. CDR3 length equals 11 residues. The germline gives CDR1 MDHEN, CDR2 SYDVKM. The CDR3 is CASNLYNEQFF. CDR3 DNA sequence: TGTGCCAGCAATCTGTACAATGAGCAGTTCTTC.

The chain couples TRBV24-1 to TRBJ1-2; no firm D call. The CDR3 is 12 residues long. Germline V lookup: CDR1 KGHDR, CDR2 SFDVKD. The ends were cut back, 4 bases at V and 4 bases at J, with 6 bases in the middle. CDR3 in amino acids: CATSDFRYGYTF. For the CDR3, the DNA is TGTGCCACCAGTGACTTCCGCTATGGCTACACCTTC.

This sequence joins TRBV18 and TRBJ1-1; possible D gene TRBD1, 6 bases. V lost 1 base to trimming and J lost 1 base, with 10 bases between them. The CDR3 consists of 15 residues. The germline V gene encodes CDR1 KGHSH and CDR2 LQKENI. The CDR3 spells CASSPRSGENTEAFF. The DNA for the CDR3 is TGTGCCAGCTCACCACGTTCAGGGGAGAACACTGAAGCTTTCTTT.

This clone was counted a few times. In nucleotides, the CDR3 is TGCGCCAGCAGCCAAGGGACAGGTCTTGGAGCTTTCTTT. Protein product: CASSQGTGLGAFF. The rearrangement links TRBV4-3 to TRBJ1-1; 7 bases agree with TRBD1. The CDR3 length is 13 residues. V shed 1 base and J 10 bases; nucleotides not matched to a gene: 6. The germline V gene encodes CDR1 LGHNA and CDR2 YSLEER.

The rearrangement joins TRBV6-1 to TRBJ1-6; 7 nucleotides align to TRBD1. The CDR3 is made up of 15 amino acids. With V trimmed by 3 bases and J by 5 bases, 4 bases remained unmatched. The germline CDR1 and CDR2 sequences are MNHNS and SASEGT. The CDR3 loop reads CASSEGTENNSPLHF. In nucleotides, the CDR3 is TGTGCCAGCAGTGAGGGGACAGAAAATAATTCACCCCTCCACTTT.

The chain is built from TRBV5-6 and TRBJ1-1; D remains ambiguous. Germline CDR1 is SGHDT and CDR2 is YYEEEE. Trimming took off 1 base at V and 4 bases at J, with 11 bases between the two ends. This CDR3 has 14 residues. The CDR3 region has the DNA TGTGCCAGCAGCTTGCCGGTCGACGGCACTGAAGCTTTCTTT. Translated: CASSLPVDGTEAFF.